The subject of this entry is one T cell receptor (beta chain). The germline gives CDR1 SGHAT, CDR2 FQNNGV. The CDR3 is 16 amino acids. The trim removed 3 bases at V and 3 bases at J, leaving 7 bases unmatched. Under the authors' procedure: Nucleated cell number was recorded as an estimate derived from reference gene primer amplification. Some clones are missing from TCRdb's copy, which holds only in-frame ones; the method was immunoSEQ multiplex PCR. The V and J calls and clone size were taken over from that table, and D and trimming were inferred from the DNA. The data show about 500,000 clones, with roughly 87% seen just once and 0.7% held by the top ten. This sample was included in a study of blood T cell repertoires in COVID-19.

The specimen sequenced was PBMCs or T cells enriched from blood (not recorded which). This sequence joins TRBV11-2 and TRBJ2-3; 9 bases match TRBD2. The sequence derives from a woman under 30 who had recovered from COVID-19. The CDR3 here is CASSFSSGGNTDTQYF. The CDR3 DNA reads TGTGCCAGCAGCTTCTCCAGCGGGGGGAATACAGATACGCAGTATTTT.